This is a list of T cell receptor beta chains from one sample in a study of T cells after yellow fever vaccination. MiXCR, run by TCRdb on the 5' RACE reads, gives a single entry per CDR3 protein. Seen here are 360,000 or so distinct CDR3 sequences, 11% observed once, and the top ten hold 15% to 20%. The specimen comprised PBMCs, sampled on the day of the first yellow fever vaccination. Source of these receptors: a man aged 18 to 30 who received the YFV17D yellow fever vaccine. CDR3s include the opening cysteine and the closing phenylalanine or tryptophan. The D gene is left open where the match is weak. Size is stated for part of the rows, as once, few or many counts, or as a class when the clone is expanded.

D gene	J gene	clone size	V gene	CDR3 protein
.	TRBJ2-7	.	TRBV7-2	CASSLVAGDEQYF
TRBD1	TRBJ1-5	many	TRBV12-3/TRBV12-4	CASRADRVDGQPQHF
TRBD1	TRBJ2-7	few	TRBV7-2	CASSPRTGRSYEQYF
.	TRBJ1-2	few	TRBV2	CASSEAGYGYTF
.	TRBJ2-5	many	TRBV5-4	CASSALEETQYF
.	TRBJ2-7	few	TRBV28	CASHETGLLNEQYF
.	TRBJ2-2	few	TRBV18	CASSPVENTGELFF
TRBD1	TRBJ2-1	.	TRBV25-1	CASSETGFEQFF
.	TRBJ1-4	.	TRBV12-3/TRBV12-4	CASSLVLREKLFF
TRBD1	TRBJ2-7	few	TRBV15	CATSRDSPLYEQYF
.	TRBJ1-5	few	TRBV5-5	CASSPRGDNSNQPQHF
.	TRBJ2-1	few	TRBV7-9	CASSSAGRSSYNEQFF
.	TRBJ2-1	few	TRBV7-9	CASSEGRASSYNEQFF
.	TRBJ2-3	few	TRBV5-1	CASSGAASTDTQYF
TRBD1	TRBJ1-2	.	TRBV20-1	CSARDGTANYGYTF
.	TRBJ1-5	many	TRBV19	CASSITPSPTQPQHF
TRBD1	TRBJ2-2	.	TRBV10-3	CAISAGQVNTGELFF
.	TRBJ2-7	.	TRBV4-1	CASSQAGTRTYEQYF
.	TRBJ1-5	few	TRBV7-9	CASRQDNQPQHF
.	TRBJ1-1	.	TRBV10-3	CAISEGGNTEAFF
.	TRBJ2-2	few	TRBV11-2	CASSFGLVTNTGELFF
.	TRBJ2-5	.	TRBV6-2/TRBV6-3	CASTPSPPRETQYF
TRBD2	TRBJ2-3	few	TRBV7-2	CASAAGVGDTQYF
.	TRBJ2-3	many	TRBV12-3/TRBV12-4	CASSSGGDTQYF
.	TRBJ2-2	few	TRBV2	CASSLRSIGELFF
.	TRBJ2-3	.	TRBV10-3	CAIRDARTLSTDTQYF
.	TRBJ1-2	.	TRBV3-1	CACSLGQSANYGYTF
.	TRBJ2-5	.	TRBV7-9	CASSLDSEKLF
TRBD2	TRBJ2-1	.	TRBV11-2	CASSPAAGGPSTLYNEQFF
.	TRBJ2-3	few	TRBV20-1	CSATQVARSDTQYF
.	TRBJ2-5	few	TRBV5-1	CASSFGLSQETQYF
.	TRBJ2-2	few	TRBV4-2	CASSQVGRGQTGELFF
.	TRBJ1-3	.	TRBV4-2	CASSPNGNTIYF
.	TRBJ2-6	.	TRBV7-2	CASSLDWAGANVLTF
.	TRBJ1-6	many	TRBV5-4	CASSSLTVANSPLHF
.	TRBJ1-5	.	TRBV20-1	CSANIGGNQPQHF
TRBD2	TRBJ2-5	.	TRBV27	CASRVAGGKETQYF
.	TRBJ2-5	many	TRBV4-2	CASSQGGPTETQYF
.	TRBJ2-2	few	TRBV15	CATSSGAGELFF
.	TRBJ1-1	.	TRBV5-1	CASSKRGANTEAFF
.	TRBJ2-3	.	TRBV7-2	CASSFYREVDTQYF
TRBD1	TRBJ2-7	few	TRBV18	CASSPPGQGTQYF
.	TRBJ1-2	few	TRBV2	CASSETWGANYGYTF
.	TRBJ1-3	.	TRBV12-3/TRBV12-4	CASSLGSRGNTIYF
.	TRBJ2-1	.	TRBV4-1	CASSSTREEQFF
TRBD1	TRBJ1-5	few	TRBV28	CASSLRDRLSNQPQHF
.	TRBJ2-4	.	TRBV29-1	CSVGSGSNIQYF
.	TRBJ2-7	many	TRBV9	CASSVGTTTGYEQYF
.	TRBJ1-6	.	TRBV7-9	CASSSEYNTPLHF
.	TRBJ1-1	.	TRBV20-1	CSARGTGGNTEAFF
TRBD1	TRBJ2-3	.	TRBV7-2	CASSLVGGQGTDTQYF